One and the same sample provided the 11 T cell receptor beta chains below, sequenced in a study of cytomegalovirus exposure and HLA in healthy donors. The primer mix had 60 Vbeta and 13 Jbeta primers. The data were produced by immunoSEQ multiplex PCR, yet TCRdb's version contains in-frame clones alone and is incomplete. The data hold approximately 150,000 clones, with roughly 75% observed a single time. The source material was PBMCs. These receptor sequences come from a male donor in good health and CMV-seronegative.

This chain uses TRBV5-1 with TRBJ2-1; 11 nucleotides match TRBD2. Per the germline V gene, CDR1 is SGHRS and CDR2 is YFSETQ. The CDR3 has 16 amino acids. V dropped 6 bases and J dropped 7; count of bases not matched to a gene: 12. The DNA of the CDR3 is TGCGCCAGCAAGCTTTTAGCGGGAGGGGCAAGGAATGAGCAGTTCTTC. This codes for CASKLLAGGARNEQFF.

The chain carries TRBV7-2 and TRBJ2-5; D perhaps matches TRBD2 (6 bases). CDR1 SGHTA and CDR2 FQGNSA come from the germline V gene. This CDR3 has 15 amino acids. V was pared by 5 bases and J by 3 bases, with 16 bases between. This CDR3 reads CASSQTGGGKETQYF. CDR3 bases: TGTGCCAGCAGCCAAACAGGTGGCGGGAAAGAGACCCAGTACTTC.

CDR3 in amino acids: CATSRDRNTGELFF. CDR3 nucleotide sequence: TGTGCCACCAGCAGAGACAGGAACACCGGGGAGCTGTTTTTT. The chain links TRBV15 to TRBJ2-2, with D unclear. The V and J ends lost 0 bases and 1 base respectively, with 3 bases between them. This CDR3 is 14 amino acids long. The germline V gene encodes CDR1 LNHNV and CDR2 YYDKDF (reference sequence).

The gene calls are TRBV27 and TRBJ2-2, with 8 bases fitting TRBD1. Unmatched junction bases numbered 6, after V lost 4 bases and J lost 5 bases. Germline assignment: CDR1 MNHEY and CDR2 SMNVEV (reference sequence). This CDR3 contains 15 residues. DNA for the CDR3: TGTGCCAGCAGTTCGGGACAGGAATATACCGGGGAGCTGTTTTTT. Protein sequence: CASSSGQEYTGELFF.

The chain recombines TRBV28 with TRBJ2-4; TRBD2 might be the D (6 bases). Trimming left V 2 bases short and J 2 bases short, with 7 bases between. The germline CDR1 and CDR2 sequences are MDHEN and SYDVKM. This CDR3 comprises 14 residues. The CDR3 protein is CASSLGGSKNIQYF. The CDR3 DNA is TGTGCCAGCAGTTTAGGGGGGTCCAAAAACATTCAGTACTTC.

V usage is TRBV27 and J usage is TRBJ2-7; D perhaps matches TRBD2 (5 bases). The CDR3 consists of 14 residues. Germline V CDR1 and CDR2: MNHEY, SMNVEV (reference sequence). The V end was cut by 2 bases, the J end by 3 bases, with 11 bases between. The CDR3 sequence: CASSLGGLHYEQYF. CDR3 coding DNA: TGTGCCAGCAGTTTAGGCGGACTCCACTACGAGCAGTACTTC.

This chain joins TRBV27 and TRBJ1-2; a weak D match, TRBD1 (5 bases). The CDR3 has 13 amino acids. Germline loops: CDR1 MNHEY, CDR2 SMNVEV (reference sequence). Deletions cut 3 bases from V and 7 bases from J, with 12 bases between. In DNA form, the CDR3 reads TGTGCCAGCAGTTTCTCAGGGTCGCTTGGCTACACCTTC. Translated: CASSFSGSLGYTF.

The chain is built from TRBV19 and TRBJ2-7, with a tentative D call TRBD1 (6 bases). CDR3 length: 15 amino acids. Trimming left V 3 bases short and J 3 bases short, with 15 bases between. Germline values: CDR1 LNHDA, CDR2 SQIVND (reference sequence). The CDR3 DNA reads TGTGCCAGTAGTATCGGGGAAGGGGGATTCTACGAGCAGTACTTC. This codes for CASSIGEGGFYEQYF.

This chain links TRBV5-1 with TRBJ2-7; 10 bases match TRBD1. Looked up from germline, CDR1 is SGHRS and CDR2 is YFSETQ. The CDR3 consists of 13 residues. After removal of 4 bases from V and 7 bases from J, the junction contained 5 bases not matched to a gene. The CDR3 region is CASSRKDRGEQYF. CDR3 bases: TGCGCCAGCAGCCGAAAGGACAGGGGGGAGCAGTACTTC.

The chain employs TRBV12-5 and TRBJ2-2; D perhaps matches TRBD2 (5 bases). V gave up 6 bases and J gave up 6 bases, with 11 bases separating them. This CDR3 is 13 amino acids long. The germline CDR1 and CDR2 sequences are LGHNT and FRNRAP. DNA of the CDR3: TGTGCTAGTGGAACCTCTAGCCCCGGGGAGCTGTTTTTT. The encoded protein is CASGTSSPGELFF.

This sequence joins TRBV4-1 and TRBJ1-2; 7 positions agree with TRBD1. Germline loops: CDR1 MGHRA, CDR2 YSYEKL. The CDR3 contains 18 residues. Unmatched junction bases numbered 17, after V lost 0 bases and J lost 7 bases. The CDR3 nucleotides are TGCGCCAGCAGCCAAGATGGATCCGGGACAGTCACTCAGGGTGGCTACACCTTC. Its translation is CASSQDGSGTVTQGGYTF.